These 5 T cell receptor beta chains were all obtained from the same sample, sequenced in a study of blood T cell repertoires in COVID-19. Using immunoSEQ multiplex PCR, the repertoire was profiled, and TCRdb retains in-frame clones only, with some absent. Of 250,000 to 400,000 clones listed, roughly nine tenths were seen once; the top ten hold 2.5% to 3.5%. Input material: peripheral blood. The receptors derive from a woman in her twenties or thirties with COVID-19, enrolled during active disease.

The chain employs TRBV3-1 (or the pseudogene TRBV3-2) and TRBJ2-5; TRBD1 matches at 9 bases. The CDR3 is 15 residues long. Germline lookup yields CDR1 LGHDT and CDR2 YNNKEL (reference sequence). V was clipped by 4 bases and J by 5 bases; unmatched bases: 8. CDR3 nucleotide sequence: TGTGCCAGCAGCCGAGGGACAGGGTCCGGGGAGACCCAGTACTTC. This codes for CASSRGTGSGETQYF.

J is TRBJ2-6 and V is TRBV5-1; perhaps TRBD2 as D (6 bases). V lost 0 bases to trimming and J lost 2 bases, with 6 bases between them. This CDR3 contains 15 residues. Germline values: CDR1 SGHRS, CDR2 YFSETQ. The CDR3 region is CASSLGEAGANVLTF. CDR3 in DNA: TGCGCCAGCAGCTTGGGGGAGGCTGGGGCCAACGTCCTGACTTTC.

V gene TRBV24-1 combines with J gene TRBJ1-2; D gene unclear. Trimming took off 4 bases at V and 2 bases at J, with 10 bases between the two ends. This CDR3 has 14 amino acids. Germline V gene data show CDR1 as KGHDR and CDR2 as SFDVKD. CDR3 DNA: TGTGCCACCAGTGACCGAGGATCGAACTATGGCTACACCTTC. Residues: CATSDRGSNYGYTF.

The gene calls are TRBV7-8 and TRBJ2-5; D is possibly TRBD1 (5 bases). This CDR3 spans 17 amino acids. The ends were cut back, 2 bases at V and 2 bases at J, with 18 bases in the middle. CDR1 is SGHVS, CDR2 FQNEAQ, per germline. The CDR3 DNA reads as TGTGCCAGCAGCTTAACAGGACAAACTCAACGGCAAGAGACCCAGTACTTC. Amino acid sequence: CASSLTGQTQRQETQYF.

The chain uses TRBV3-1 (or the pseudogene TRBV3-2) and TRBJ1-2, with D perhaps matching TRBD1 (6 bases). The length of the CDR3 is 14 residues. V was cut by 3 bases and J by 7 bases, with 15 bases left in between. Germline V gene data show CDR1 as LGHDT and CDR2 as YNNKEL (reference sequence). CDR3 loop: CASSHINRESGYTF. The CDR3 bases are TGTGCCAGCAGCCACATCAACAGGGAGAGTGGCTACACCTTC.